This TCR beta chain was found in a study of T cells in Graves' hyperthyroidism and ophthalmopathy. Germline loops: CDR1 LGHDT, CDR2 YNNKEL (reference sequence). This CDR3 has 14 amino acids. The V and J ends lost 4 bases and 0 bases respectively, with 10 bases between them. Authors of the study amplified TCR beta CDR3 regions from RNA transcripts. Using the HTBI primer set, a first-round RT-PCR was run on the TCR CDR3. TCRdb recomputed calls from the multiplex PCR reads with MiXCR, one row per CDR3 protein. The sample has around 700,000 distinct CDR3 sequences, about 35% seen once. The chain carries TRBV3-1 and TRBJ2-7; D may be TRBD1 (6 bases). This clonotype was obtained from a woman between 35 and 50 years old with Graves' hyperthyroidism. Sequenced input: blood. CDR3 DNA sequence: TGTGCCAGCAGCCGGGACACCATCTCCTACGAGCAGTACTTC. Translated, it gives CASSRDTISYEQYF.